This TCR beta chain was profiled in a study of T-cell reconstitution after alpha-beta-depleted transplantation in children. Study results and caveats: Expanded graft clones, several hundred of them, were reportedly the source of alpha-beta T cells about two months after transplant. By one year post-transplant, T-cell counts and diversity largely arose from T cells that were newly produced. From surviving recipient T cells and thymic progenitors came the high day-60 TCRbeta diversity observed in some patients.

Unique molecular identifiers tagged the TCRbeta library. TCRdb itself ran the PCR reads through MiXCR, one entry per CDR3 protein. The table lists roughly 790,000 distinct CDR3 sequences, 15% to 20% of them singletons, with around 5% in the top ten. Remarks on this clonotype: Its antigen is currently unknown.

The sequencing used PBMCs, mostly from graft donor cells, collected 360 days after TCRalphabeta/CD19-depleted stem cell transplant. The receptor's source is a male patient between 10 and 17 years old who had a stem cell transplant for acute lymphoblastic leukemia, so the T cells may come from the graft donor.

The CDR3 is CSARDGPGRYTEAFF. In DNA form, the CDR3 reads TGCAGTGCTAGAGATGGGCCAGGGAGGTACACTGAAGCTTTCTTT. The chain uses TRBV20-1 and TRBJ1-1, with D maybe TRBD1 (5 bases). In germline, CDR1 is DFQATT, CDR2 SNEGSKA (reference sequence). The CDR3 spans 15 residues. Trimming left V 0 bases short and J 3 bases short, with 14 bases between.